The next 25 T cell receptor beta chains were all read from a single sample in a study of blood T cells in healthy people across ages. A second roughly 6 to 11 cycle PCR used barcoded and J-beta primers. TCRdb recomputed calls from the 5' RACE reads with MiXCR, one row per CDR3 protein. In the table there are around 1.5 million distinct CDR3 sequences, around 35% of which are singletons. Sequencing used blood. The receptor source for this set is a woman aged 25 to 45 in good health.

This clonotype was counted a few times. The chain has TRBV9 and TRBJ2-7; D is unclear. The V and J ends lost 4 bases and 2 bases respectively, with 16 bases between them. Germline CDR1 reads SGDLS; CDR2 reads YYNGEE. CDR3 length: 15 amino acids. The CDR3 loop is CASSPYSQRAYEQYF. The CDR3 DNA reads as TGTGCCAGCAGCCCCTACTCTCAACGAGCCTACGAGCAGTACTTC.

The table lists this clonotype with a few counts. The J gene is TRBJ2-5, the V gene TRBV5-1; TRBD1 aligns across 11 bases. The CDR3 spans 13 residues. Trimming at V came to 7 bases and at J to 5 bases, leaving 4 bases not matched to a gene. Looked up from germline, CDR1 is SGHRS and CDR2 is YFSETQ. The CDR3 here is CASGTGGSETQYF. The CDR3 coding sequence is TGCGCCAGCGGGACAGGGGGTTCGGAGACCCAGTACTTC.

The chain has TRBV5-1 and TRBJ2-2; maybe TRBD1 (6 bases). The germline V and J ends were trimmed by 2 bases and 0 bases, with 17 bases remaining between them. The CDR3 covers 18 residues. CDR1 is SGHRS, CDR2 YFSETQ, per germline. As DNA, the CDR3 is TGCGCCAGCAGCTTCCAACAGGGATCCACTGCGAACACCGGGGAGCTGTTTTTT. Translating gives CASSFQQGSTANTGELFF. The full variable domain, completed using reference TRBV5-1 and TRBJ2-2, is KAGVTQTPRYLIKTRGQQVTLSCSPISGHRSVSWYQQTPGQGLQFLFEYFSETQRNKGNFPGRFSGRQFSNSRSEMNVSTLELGDSALYLCASSFQQGSTANTGELFFGEGSRLTVL.

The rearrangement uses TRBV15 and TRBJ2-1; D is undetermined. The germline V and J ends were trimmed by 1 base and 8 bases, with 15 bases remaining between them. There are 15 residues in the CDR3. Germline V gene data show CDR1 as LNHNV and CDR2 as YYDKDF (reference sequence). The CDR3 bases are TGTGCCACCAGCAGAGTGGTAACCCCACTCGATGAGCAGTTCTTC. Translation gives CATSRVVTPLDEQFF.

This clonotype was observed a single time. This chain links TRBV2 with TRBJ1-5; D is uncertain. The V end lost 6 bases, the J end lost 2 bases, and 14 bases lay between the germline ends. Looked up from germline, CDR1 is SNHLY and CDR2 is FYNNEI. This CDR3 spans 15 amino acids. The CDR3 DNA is TGTGCCAGCAGGGGCAGGAGGGAAGGCAATCAGCCCCAGCATTTT. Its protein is CASRGRREGNQPQHF. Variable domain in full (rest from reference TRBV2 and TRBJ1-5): EPEVTQTPSHQVTQMGQEVILRCVPISNHLYFYWYRQILGQKVEFLVSFYNNEISEKSEIFDDQFSVERPDGSNFTLKIRSTKLEDSAMYFCASRGRREGNQPQHFGDGTRLSIL.

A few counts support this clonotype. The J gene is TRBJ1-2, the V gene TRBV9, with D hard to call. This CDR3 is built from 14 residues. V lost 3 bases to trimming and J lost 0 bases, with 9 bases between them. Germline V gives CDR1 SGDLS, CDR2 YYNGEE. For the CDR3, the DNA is TGTGCCAGCAGCGAGGATATTACTAACTATGGCTACACCTTC. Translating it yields CASSEDITNYGYTF.

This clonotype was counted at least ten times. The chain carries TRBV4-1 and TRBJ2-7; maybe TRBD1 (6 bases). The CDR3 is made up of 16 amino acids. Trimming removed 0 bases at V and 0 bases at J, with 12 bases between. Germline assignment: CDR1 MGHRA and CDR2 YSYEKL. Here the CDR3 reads CASSQDRGGSSYEQYF. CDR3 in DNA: TGCGCCAGCAGCCAAGATAGAGGGGGTAGCTCCTACGAGCAGTACTTC.

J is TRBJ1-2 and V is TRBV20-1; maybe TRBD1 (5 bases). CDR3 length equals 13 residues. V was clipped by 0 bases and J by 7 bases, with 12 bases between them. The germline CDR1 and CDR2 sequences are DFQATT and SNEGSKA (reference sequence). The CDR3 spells CSARDLAGGGYTF. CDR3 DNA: TGCAGTGCTAGAGATCTGGCCGGGGGTGGCTACACCTTC.

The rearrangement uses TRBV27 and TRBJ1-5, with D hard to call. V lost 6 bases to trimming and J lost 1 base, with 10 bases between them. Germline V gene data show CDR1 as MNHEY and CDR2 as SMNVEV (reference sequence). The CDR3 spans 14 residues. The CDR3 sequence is CASRKRESNQPQHF. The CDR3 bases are TGTGCCAGCAGAAAAAGGGAAAGCAATCAGCCCCAGCATTTT.

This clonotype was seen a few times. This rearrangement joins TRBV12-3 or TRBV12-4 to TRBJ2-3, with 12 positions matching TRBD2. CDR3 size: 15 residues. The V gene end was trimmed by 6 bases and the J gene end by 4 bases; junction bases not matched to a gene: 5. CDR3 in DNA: TGTGCCAGCAGCGGACTAGCGGGGTTCTCAGATACGCAGTATTTT. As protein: CASSGLAGFSDTQYF.

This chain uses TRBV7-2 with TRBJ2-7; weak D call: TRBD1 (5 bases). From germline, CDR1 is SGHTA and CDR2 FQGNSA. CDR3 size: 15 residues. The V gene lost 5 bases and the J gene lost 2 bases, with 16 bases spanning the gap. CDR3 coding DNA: TGTGCCAGCAGCCCCGGTGGGGCCTCTACCTACGAGCAGTACTTC. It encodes CASSPGGASTYEQYF.

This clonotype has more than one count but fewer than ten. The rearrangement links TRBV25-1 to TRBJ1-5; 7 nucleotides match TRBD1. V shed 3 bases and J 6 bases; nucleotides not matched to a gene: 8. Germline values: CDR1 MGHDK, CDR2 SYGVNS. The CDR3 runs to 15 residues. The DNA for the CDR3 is TGTGCCAGCAGTGAGCAGGGGGGCGCGGGTCAGCCCCAGCATTTT. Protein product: CASSEQGGAGQPQHF.

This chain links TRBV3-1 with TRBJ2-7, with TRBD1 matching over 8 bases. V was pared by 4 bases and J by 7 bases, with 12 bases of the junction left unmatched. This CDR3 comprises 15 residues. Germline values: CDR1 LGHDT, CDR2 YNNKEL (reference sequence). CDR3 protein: CASSLGTGSYNEQYF. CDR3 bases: TGTGCCAGCAGCCTGGGGACAGGTTCCTACAATGAGCAGTACTTC.

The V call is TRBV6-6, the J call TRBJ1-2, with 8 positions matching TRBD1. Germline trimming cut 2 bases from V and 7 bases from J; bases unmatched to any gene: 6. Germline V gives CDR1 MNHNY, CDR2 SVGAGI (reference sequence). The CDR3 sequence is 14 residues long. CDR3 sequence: CASSYKPGGPGYTF. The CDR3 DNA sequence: TGTGCCAGCAGTTACAAACCAGGGGGCCCTGGCTACACCTTC.

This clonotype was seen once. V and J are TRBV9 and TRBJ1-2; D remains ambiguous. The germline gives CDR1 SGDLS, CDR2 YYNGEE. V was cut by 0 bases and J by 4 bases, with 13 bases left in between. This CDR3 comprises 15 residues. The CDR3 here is CASSVGGLEGYGYTF. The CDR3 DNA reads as TGTGCCAGCAGCGTAGGAGGCTTGGAAGGCTATGGCTACACCTTC. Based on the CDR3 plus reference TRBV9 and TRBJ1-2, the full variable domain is DSGVTQTPKHLITATGQRVTLRCSPRSGDLSVYWYQQSLDQGLQFLIQYYNGEERAKGNILERFSAQQFPDLHSELNLSSLELGDSALYFCASSVGGLEGYGYTFGSGTRLTVV.

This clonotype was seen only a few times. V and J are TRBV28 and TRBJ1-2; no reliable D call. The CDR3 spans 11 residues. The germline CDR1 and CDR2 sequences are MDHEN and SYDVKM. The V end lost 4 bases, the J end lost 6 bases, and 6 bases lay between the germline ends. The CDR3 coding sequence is TGTGCCAGCAGTTCCCCTGATGGCTACACCTTC. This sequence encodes CASSSPDGYTF.

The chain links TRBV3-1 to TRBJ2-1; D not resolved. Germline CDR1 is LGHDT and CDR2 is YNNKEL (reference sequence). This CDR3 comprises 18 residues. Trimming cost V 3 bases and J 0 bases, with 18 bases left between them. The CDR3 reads CASSHTLKARSSYNEQFF. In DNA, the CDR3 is TGTGCCAGCAGCCACACTCTCAAGGCCCGGAGCTCCTACAATGAGCAGTTCTTC.

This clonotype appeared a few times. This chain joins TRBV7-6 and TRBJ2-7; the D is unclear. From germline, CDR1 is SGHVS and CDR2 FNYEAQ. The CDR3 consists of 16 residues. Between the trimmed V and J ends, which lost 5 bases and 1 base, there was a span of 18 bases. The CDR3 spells CASSSRPYSISYEQYF. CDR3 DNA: TGTGCCAGCAGCAGTCGGCCGTACTCGATATCCTACGAGCAGTACTTC. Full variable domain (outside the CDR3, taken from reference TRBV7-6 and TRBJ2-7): GAGVSQSPRYKVTKRGQDVALRCDPISGHVSLYWYRQALGQGPEFLTYFNYEAQQDKSGLPNDRFSAERPEGSISTLTIQRTEQRDSAMYRCASSSRPYSISYEQYFGPGTRLTVT.

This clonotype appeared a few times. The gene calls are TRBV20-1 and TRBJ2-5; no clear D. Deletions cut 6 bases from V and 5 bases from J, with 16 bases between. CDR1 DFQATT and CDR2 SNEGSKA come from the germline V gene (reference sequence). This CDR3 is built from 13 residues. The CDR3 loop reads CSAIISGVETQYF. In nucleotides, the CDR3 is TGCAGTGCGATTATTTCAGGCGTGGAGACCCAGTACTTC.

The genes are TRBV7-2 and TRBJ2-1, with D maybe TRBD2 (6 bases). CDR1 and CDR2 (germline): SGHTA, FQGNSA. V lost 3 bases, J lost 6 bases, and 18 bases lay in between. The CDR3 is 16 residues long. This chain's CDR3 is CASSFSGSPIRNEQFF. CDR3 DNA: TGTGCCAGCAGCTTCTCCGGGAGTCCTATTCGCAATGAGCAGTTCTTC.

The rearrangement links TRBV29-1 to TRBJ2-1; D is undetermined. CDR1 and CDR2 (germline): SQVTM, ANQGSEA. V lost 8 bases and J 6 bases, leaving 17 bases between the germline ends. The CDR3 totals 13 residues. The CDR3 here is CSIGVRATNEQFF. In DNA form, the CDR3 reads TGCAGCATTGGGGTCCGGGCCACCAATGAGCAGTTCTTC.

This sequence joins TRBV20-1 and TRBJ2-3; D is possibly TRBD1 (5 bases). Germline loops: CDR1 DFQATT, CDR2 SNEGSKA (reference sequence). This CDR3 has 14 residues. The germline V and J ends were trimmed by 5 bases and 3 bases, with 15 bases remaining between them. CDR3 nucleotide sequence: TGCAGTGCTTCAGGAGCAGGGTTAACAGATACGCAGTATTTT. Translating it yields CSASGAGLTDTQYF.

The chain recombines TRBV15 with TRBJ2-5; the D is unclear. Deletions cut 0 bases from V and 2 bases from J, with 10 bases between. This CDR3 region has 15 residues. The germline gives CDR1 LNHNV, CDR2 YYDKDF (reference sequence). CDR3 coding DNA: TGTGCCACCAGCAGAGATGTGGAGACTCAAGAGACCCAGTACTTC. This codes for CATSRDVETQETQYF.

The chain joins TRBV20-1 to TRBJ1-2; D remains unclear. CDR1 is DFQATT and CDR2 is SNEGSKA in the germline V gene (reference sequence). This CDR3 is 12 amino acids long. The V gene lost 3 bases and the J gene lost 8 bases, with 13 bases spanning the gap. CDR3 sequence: CSAREGSWGYTF. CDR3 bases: TGCAGTGCTAGGGAAGGGAGTTGGGGCTACACCTTC.

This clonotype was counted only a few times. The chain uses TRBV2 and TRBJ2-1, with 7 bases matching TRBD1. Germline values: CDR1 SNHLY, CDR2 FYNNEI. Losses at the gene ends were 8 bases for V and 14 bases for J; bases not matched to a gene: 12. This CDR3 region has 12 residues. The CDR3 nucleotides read TGTGCCAGCTCGGGGACAGAAAATTTTGAGTTCTTC. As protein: CASSGTENFEFF.